These 2 T cell receptor beta chains originate from one sample sequenced in a study of regulatory T cells in long-lasting Graves disease (dated by TCRdb to 2020 to 2022). The intended sense of this specimen's time point label: newly diagnosed GD, antithyroid drugs for less than 3 months. For both TCR sequencing and RNA sequencing, RNA was extracted from PBMCs using TRIzol. The method behind the library was multiplex PCR. The sequencing machine was an Illumina HiSeq 4000. CDR3 regions were amplified by Arm-PCR with iRepertoire HTBI primers to construct TCR beta libraries. TCRdb passed the public sequencing reads through fastp at Q25 and MiXCR, retaining productive beta sequences. Every distinct CDR3 protein forms one entry, paired with its most common genes and DNA. For this sample the table gives 450,000 to 700,000 distinct CDR3 sequences, of which approximately 12% were detected only once. The ten largest clonotypes hold 8.5% to 10% of the sample.

The data also belong to a second study, concerning T cells in Graves' hyperthyroidism and ophthalmopathy.

This material consisted of peripheral blood mononuclear cells (PBMCs), taken at new diagnosis, from a patient treated with antithyroid drugs. These receptor sequences come from a man younger than 45 with Graves disease. Donor details come from another sample of the same person, matched by shared clones.

This clonotype was counted at least ten times. V gene TRBV29-1 combines with J gene TRBJ2-3, with TRBD2 identical over 15 bases. CDR1 and CDR2 from the germline V gene are SQVTM and ANQGSEA. The CDR3 spans 16 residues. J was trimmed by 3 bases and V by 4 bases; bases with no gene match: 5. The DNA of the CDR3 is TGCAGCGTTGCGTCCGGGACTAGCGGGAGGACAGATACGCAGTATTTT. Translating it yields CSVASGTSGRTDTQYF.

The rearrangement links TRBV18 to TRBJ2-2, with D perhaps TRBD2 (6 bases). The CDR3 runs to 14 residues. V was shortened by 4 bases and J by 4 bases, with 10 bases between the two germline ends. The germline V gene encodes CDR1 KGHSH and CDR2 LQKENI. CDR3 in amino acids: CASSHGTFTGELFF. In DNA form, the CDR3 reads TGTGCCAGCTCACACGGGACTTTCACCGGGGAGCTGTTTTTT. Together with reference TRBV18 and TRBJ2-2, the CDR3 gives the full variable domain: NAGVMQNPRHLVRRRGQEARLRCSPMKGHSHVYWYRQLPEEGLKFMVYLQKENIIDESGMPKERFSAEFPKEGPSILRIQQVVRGDSAAYFCASSHGTFTGELFFGEGSRLTVL.